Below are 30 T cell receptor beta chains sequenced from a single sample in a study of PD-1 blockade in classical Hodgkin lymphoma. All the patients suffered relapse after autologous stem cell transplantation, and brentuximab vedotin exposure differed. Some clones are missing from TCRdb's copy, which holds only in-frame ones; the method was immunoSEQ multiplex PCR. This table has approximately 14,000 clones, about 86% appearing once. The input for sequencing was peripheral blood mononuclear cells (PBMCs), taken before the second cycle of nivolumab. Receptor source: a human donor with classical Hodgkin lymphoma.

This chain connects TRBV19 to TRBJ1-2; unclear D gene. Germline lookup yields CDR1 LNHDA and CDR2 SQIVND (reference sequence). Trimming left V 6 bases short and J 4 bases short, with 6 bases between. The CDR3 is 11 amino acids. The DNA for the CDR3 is TGTGCCAGTAGGAGAGGCTATGGCTACACCTTC. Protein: CASRRGYGYTF.

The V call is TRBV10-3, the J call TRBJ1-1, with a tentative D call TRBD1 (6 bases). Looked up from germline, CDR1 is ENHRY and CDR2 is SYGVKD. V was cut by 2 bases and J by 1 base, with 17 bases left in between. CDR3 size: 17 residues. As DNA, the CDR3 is TGTGCCATCAGTGAGAACGAAGGGGGTAAAGGGAACACTGAAGCTTTCTTT. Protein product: CAISENEGGKGNTEAFF.

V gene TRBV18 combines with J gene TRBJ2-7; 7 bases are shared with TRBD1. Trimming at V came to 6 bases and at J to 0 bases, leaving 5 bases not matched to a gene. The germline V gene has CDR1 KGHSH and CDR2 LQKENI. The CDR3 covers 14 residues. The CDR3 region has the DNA TGTGCCAGCTCCCCCAGGGACAGCTCCTACGAGCAGTACTTC. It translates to CASSPRDSSYEQYF.

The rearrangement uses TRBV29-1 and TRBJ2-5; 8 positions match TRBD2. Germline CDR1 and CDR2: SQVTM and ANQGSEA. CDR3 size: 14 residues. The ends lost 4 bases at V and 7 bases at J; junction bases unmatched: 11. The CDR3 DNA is TGCAGCGTTGCAGAGCGGGGGCACCGCGGGACCCAGTACTTC. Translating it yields CSVAERGHRGTQYF.

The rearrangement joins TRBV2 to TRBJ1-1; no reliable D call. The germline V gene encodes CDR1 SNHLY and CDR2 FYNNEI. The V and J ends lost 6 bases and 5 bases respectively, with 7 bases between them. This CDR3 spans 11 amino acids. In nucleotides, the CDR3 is TGTGCCAGCAGCTTACGAACTGAAGCTTTCTTT. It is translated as CASSLRTEAFF.

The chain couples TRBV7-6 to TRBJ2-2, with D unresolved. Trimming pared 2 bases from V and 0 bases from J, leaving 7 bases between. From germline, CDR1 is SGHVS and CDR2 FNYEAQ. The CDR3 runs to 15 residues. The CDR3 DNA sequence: TGTGCCAGCAGCTTATACGGGTCGAACACCGGGGAGCTGTTTTTT. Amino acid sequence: CASSLYGSNTGELFF.

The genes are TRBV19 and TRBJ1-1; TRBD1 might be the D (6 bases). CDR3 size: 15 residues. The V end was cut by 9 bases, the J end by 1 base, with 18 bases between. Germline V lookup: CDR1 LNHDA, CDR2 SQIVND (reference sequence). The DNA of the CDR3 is TGTGCCAGCACACCCCGACAGGAACAGAACACTGAAGCTTTCTTT. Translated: CASTPRQEQNTEAFF.

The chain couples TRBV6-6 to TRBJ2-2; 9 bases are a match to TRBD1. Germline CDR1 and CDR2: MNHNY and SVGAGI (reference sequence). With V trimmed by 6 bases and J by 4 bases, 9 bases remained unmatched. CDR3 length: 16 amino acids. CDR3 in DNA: TGTGCCAGCAGAGCCCCCGGGACAGGGACCACCGGGGAGCTGTTTTTT. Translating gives CASRAPGTGTTGELFF.

CDR3 loop: CASKDRTSQNIQYF. CDR3 sequence (DNA): TGTGCCAGCAAGGATCGGACTAGTCAAAACATTCAGTACTTC. This sequence joins TRBV2 and TRBJ2-4, with 7 positions matching TRBD2. This CDR3 is built from 14 residues. V was pared by 7 bases and J by 5 bases, with 8 bases of the junction left unmatched. Germline assignment: CDR1 SNHLY and CDR2 FYNNEI.

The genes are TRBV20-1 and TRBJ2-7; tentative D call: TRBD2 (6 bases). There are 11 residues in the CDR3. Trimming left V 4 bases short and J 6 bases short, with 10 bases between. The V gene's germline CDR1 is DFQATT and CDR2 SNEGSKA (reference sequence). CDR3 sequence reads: CSANPGGEQYF. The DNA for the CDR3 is TGCAGTGCTAATCCCGGGGGCGAGCAGTACTTC.

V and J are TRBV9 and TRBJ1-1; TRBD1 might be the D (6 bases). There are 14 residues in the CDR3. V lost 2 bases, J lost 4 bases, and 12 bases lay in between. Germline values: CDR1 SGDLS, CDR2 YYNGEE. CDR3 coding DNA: TGTGCCAGCAGCGTCAGGGGAGGCGGCACTGAAGCTTTCTTT. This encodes CASSVRGGGTEAFF.

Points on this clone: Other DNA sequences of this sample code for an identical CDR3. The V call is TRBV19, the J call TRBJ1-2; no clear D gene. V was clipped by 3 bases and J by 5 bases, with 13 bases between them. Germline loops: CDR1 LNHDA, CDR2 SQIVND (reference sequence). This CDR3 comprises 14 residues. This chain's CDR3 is CASSIAQVGYGYTF. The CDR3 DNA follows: TGTGCCAGTAGTATTGCGCAAGTGGGTTATGGCTACACCTTC.

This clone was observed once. DNA of the CDR3: TGTGCCAGCAGCTCAGGCGGCGGCTATGGCTACACCTTC. This translates into CASSSGGGYGYTF. This chain connects TRBV7-9 to TRBJ1-2; D is unclear. CDR3 length equals 13 residues. Germline V gene lookup returns CDR1 SEHNR and CDR2 FQNEAQ (reference sequence). V dropped 4 bases and J dropped 4 bases, with 10 bases sitting between them. Looking up the rest from reference TRBV7-9 and TRBJ1-2 gives the full variable domain: DTGVSQNPRHKITKRGQNVTFRCDPISEHNRLYWYRQTLGQGPEFLTYFQNEAQLEKSRLLSDRFSAERPKGSFSTLEIQRTEQGDSAMYLCASSSGGGYGYTFGSGTRLTVV.

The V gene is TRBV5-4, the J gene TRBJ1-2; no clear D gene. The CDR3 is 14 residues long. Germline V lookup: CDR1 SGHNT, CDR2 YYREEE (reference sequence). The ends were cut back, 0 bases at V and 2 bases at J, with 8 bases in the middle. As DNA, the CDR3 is TGTGCCAGCAGCTTGGAACAACCAAACTATGGCTACACCTTC. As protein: CASSLEQPNYGYTF.

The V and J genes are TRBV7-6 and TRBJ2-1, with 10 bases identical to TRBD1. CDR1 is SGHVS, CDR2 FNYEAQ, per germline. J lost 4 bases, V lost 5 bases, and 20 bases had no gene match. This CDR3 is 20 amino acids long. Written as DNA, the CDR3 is TGTGCCAGCAGCCCAAGACAGGGGGCCACCAACAACATACTATACAATGAGCAGTTCTTC. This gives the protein CASSPRQGATNNILYNEQFF.

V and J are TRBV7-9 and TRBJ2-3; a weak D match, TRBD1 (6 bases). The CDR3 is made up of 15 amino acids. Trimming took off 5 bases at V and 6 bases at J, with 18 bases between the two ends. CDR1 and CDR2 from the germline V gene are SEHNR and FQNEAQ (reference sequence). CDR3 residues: CASSPGTRGTDTQYF. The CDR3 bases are TGTGCCAGCAGCCCTGGAACCAGGGGAACGGATACGCAGTATTTT. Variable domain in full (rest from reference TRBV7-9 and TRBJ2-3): DTGVSQNPRHKITKRGQNVTFRCDPISEHNRLYWYRQTLGQGPEFLTYFQNEAQLEKSRLLSDRFSAERPKGSFSTLEIQRTEQGDSAMYLCASSPGTRGTDTQYFGPGTRLTVL.

The CDR3, as DNA: TGCGCCAGCAGTGAGACCACAGATACGCAGTATTTT. Protein sequence: CASSETTDTQYF. The chain has TRBV10-2 and TRBJ2-3; D is uncertain. Germline V lookup: CDR1 WSHSY, CDR2 SAAADI. V lost 2 bases, J lost 2 bases, and 2 bases lay in between. The CDR3 has 12 amino acids.

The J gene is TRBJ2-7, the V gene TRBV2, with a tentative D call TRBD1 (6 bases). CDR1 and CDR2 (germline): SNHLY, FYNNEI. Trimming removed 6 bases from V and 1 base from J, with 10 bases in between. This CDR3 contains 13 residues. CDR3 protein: CASSGDTSYEQYF. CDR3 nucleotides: TGTGCCAGCAGCGGGGACACGTCCTACGAGCAGTACTTC.

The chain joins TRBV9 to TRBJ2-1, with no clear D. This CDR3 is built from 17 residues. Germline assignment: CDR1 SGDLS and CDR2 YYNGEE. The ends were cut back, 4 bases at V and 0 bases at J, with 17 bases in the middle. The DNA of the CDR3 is TGTGCCAGCAGCCCAGAGGCTCTCTTCAGCTCCTACAATGAGCAGTTCTTC. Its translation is CASSPEALFSSYNEQFF.

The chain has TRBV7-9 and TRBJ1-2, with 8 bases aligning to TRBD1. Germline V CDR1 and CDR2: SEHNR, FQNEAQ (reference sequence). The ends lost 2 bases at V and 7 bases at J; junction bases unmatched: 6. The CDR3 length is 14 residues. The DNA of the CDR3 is TGTGCCAGCAGCTTACGGCAGGGGGCAGGTGGCTACACCTTC. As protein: CASSLRQGAGGYTF. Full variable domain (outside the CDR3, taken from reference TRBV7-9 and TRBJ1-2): DTGVSQNPRHKITKRGQNVTFRCDPISEHNRLYWYRQTLGQGPEFLTYFQNEAQLEKSRLLSDRFSAERPKGSFSTLEIQRTEQGDSAMYLCASSLRQGAGGYTFGSGTRLTVV.

CDR3 sequence (DNA): TGTGCCAGCAGTTCAACAGGGGTTGTTGAAAAACTGTTTTTT. Translated: CASSSTGVVEKLFF. This chain uses TRBV2 with TRBJ1-4; TRBD1 agrees at 7 bases. The length of the CDR3 is 14 residues. J lost 7 bases, V lost 5 bases, and 7 bases had no gene match. The V gene's germline CDR1 is SNHLY and CDR2 FYNNEI. Full variable domain (rest looked up from reference TRBV2 and TRBJ1-4): EPEVTQTPSHQVTQMGQEVILRCVPISNHLYFYWYRQILGQKVEFLVSFYNNEISEKSEIFDDQFSVERPDGSNFTLKIRSTKLEDSAMYFCASSSTGVVEKLFFGSGTQLSVL.

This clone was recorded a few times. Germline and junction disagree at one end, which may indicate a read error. CDR3 sequence: CASKPQFSSLHF. In DNA form, the CDR3 reads TGTGCCAGCAAACCCCAATTTTCATCCCTCCACTTT. This chain uses TRBV2 with TRBJ1-6; D unresolved. The CDR3 runs to 12 residues. Germline V gene lookup returns CDR1 SNHLY and CDR2 FYNNEI.

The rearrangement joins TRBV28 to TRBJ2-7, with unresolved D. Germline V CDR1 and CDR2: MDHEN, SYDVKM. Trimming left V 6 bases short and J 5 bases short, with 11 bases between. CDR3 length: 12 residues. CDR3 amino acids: CASSNFIDEQYF. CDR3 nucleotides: TGTGCCAGCAGCAACTTCATCGACGAGCAGTACTTC.

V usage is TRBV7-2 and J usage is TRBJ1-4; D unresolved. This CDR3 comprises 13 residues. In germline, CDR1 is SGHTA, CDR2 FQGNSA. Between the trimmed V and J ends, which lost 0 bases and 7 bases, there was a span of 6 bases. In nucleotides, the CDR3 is TGTGCCAGCAGCTTAGCCGGCAGTGAAAAACTGTTTTTT. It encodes CASSLAGSEKLFF.

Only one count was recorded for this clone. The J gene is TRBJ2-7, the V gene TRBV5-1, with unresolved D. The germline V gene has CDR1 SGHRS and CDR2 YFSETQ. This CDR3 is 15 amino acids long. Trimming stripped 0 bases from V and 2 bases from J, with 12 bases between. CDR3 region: CASSLDHSTPYEQYF. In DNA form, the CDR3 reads TGCGCCAGCAGCTTGGATCACTCTACTCCCTACGAGCAGTACTTC.

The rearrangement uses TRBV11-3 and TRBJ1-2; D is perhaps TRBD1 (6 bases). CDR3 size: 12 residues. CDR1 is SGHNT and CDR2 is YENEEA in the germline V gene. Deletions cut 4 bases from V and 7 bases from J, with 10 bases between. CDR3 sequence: CASSWQGSGYTF. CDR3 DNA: TGTGCCAGCAGCTGGCAGGGGAGTGGCTACACCTTC.

The CDR3 loop reads CASSVGDPSYNEQFF. CDR3 coding DNA: TGTGCCAGCAGCGTAGGTGATCCCTCCTACAATGAGCAGTTCTTC. The J gene is TRBJ2-1, the V gene TRBV9, with D uncertain. Germline assignment: CDR1 SGDLS and CDR2 YYNGEE. V was pared by 0 bases and J by 0 bases, with 7 bases between. The CDR3 has 15 amino acids.

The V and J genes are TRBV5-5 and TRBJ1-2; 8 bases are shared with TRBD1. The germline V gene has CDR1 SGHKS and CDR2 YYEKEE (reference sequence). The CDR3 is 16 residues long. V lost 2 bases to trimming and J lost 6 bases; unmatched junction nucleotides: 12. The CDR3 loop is CASSLTGPDRVHGYTF. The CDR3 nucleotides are TGTGCCAGCAGCTTAACGGGTCCGGACAGGGTGCATGGCTACACCTTC.

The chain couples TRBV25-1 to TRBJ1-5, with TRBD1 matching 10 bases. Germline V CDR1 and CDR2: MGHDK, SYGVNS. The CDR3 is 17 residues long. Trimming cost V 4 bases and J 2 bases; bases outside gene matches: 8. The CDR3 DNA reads TGTGCCAGCAGTGGGAGACAGGGGGCGATGGGCAATCAGCCCCAGCATTTT. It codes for CASSGRQGAMGNQPQHF.

CDR3 in amino acids: CASTGAGFITDTQYF. DNA for the CDR3: TGCGCCAGCACCGGGGCAGGCTTCATCACAGATACGCAGTATTTT. The chain couples TRBV5-1 to TRBJ2-3, with D perhaps given as TRBD1 or TRBD2 (5 bases each). V was shortened by 6 bases and J by 2 bases, with 16 bases between the two germline ends. This CDR3 has 15 amino acids. Germline V gene data show CDR1 as SGHRS and CDR2 as YFSETQ.